The clone carrying this T cell receptor beta chain appeared once. Antigen specificity is unknown. The length of the CDR3 is 14 residues. In germline, CDR1 is MGHRA, CDR2 YSYEKL. V was shortened by 4 bases and J by 8 bases, with 14 bases between the two germline ends. This record belongs to a study of OX40 agonist ivuxolimab in advanced cancers. For the study at large: The mean age was approximately 60 years, ranging from about 20 to 90, with under 90% of participants male. Three individuals attained partial responses, comprising one hepatocellular carcinoma case and two cutaneous melanoma cases.

Using immunoSEQ multiplex PCR, the repertoire was profiled, and TCRdb retains in-frame clones only, with some absent. The sample shows roughly 35,000 clones, 88% of them seen only once. Study-level results: Averaged across samples, CD8+ T cells carried more expanded clones than CD4+ did. Partly responding patients at 0.1-3.0 mg/kg showed some of the smallest clonal expansion.

Here the sequenced sample was CD4+ or CD8+ T cells sorted from blood, taken in a trial of the OX40 agonist ivuxolimab. The sequence was collected from an adult with an advanced solid tumor such as melanoma, head and neck, liver or kidney cancer. The chain combines TRBV4-1 with TRBJ2-2, with a weak D call TRBD2 (5 bases). The DNA for the CDR3 is TGCGCCAGCAGCCCGATCCAGAGGGTGGGGGAGCTGTTTTTT. Amino acid sequence: CASSPIQRVGELFF.